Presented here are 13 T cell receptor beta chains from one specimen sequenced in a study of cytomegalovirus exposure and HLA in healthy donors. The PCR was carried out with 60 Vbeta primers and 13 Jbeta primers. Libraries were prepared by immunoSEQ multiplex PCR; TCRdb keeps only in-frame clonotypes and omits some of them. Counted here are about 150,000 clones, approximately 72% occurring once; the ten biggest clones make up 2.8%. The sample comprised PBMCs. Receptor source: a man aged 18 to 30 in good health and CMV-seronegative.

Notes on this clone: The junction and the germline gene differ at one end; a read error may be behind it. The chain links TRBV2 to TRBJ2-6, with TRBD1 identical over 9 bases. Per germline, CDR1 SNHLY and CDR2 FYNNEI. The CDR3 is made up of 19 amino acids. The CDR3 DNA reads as TGTGCCAGCAATGGGGTGGGGGACAGGGCTTTCTCTGGGGCCAACGGCCTGACTTTC. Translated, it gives CASNGVGDRAFSGANGLTF.

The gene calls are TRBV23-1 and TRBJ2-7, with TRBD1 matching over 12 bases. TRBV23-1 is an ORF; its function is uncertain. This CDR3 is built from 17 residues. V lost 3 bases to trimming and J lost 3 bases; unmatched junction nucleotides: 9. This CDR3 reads CASSHSTGTGGLYEQYV. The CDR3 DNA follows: TGCGCCAGCAGTCATTCGACCGGGACAGGGGGCCTCTACGAGCAGTACGTC.

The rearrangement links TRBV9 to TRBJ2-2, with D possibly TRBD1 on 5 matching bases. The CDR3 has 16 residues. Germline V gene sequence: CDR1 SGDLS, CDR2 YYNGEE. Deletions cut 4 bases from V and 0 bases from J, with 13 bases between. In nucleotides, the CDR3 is TGTGCCAGCAGCACCCGACAGTCTCCGAACACCGGGGAGCTGTTTTTT. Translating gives CASSTRQSPNTGELFF.

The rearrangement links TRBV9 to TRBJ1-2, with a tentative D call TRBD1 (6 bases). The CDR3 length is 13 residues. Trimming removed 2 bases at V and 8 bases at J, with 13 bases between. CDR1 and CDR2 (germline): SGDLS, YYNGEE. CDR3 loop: CASSVSDRYGYTF. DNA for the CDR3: TGTGCCAGCAGCGTGTCCGACAGGTACGGCTACACCTTC.

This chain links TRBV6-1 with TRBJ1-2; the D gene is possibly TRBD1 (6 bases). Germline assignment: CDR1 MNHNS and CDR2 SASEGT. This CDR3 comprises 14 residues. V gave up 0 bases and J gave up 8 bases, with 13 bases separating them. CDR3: CASSEARGLEGYTF. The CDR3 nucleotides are TGTGCCAGCAGTGAAGCGCGGGGGCTAGAGGGCTACACCTTC.

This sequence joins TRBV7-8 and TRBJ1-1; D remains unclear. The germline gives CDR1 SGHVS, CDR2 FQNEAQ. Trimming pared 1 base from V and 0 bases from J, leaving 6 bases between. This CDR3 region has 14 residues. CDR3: CASSLGRMNTEAFF. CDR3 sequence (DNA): TGTGCCAGCAGCTTAGGGCGGATGAACACTGAAGCTTTCTTT.

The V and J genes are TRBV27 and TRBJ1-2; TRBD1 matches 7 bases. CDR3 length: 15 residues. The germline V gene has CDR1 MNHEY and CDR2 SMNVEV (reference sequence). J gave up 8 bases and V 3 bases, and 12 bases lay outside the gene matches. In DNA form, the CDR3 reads TGTGCCAGCAGTTTCGAGACAGGGACCCTGGGAGGCTACACCTTC. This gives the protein CASSFETGTLGGYTF.

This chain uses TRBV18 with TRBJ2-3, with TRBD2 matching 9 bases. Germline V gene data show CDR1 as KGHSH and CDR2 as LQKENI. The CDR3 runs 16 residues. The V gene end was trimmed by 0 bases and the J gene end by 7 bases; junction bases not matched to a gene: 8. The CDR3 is CASSPPSGGPGNTQYF. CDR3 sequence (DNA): TGTGCCAGCTCACCACCCAGCGGGGGGCCCGGGAATACGCAGTATTTT. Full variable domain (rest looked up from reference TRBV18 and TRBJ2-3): NAGVMQNPRHLVRRRGQEARLRCSPMKGHSHVYWYRQLPEEGLKFMVYLQKENIIDESGMPKERFSAEFPKEGPSILRIQQVVRGDSAAYFCASSPPSGGPGNTQYFGPGTRLTVL.

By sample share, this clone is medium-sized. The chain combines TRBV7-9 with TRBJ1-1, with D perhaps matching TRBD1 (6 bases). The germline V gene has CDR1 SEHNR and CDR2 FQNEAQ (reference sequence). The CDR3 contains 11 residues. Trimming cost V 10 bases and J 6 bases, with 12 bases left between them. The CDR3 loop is CATSWGPEAFF. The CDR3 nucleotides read TGTGCCACCTCCTGGGGGCCTGAAGCTTTCTTT.

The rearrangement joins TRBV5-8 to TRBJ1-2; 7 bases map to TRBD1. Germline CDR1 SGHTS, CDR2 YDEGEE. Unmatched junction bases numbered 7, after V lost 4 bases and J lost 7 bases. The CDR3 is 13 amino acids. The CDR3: CASSGRTGGGYTF. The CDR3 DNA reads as TGTGCCAGCAGCGGTAGGACAGGCGGTGGCTACACCTTC.

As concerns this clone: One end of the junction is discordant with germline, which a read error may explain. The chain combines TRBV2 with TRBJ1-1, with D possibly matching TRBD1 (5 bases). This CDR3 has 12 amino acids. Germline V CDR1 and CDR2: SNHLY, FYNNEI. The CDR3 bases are TGTACCAGCACCGGACGGGGGACTGAAGCTTTCTTT. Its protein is CTSTGRGTEAFF. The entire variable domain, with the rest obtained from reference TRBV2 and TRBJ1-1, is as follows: EPEVTQTPSHQVTQMGQEVILRCVPISNHLYFYWYRQILGQKVEFLVSFYNNEISEKSEIFDDQFSVERPDGSNFTLKIRSTKLEDSAMYFCTSTGRGTEAFFGQGTRLTVV.

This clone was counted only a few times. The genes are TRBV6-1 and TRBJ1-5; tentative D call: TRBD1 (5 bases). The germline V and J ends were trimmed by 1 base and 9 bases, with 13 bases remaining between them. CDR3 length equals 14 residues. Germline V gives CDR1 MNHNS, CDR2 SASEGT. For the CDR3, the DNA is TGTGCCAGCAGTGAAGGGGGGGACCGCTTGCCCCAGCATTTT. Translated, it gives CASSEGGDRLPQHF.

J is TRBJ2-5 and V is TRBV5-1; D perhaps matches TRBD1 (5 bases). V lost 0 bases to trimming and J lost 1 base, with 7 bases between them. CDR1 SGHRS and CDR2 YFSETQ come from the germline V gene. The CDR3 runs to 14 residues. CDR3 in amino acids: CASSLEQAQETQYF. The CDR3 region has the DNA TGCGCCAGCAGCTTGGAACAGGCCCAAGAGACCCAGTACTTC.